The 25 T cell receptor beta chains below were found in one sample sequenced in a study of siplizumab effects on memory and regulatory T cells. Some clones are missing from TCRdb's copy, which holds only in-frame ones; the method was immunoSEQ multiplex PCR. Of 65,000 to 90,000 clones listed, just over 90% were seen once; the top ten hold about 5%. The sequencing input was CD8+ T cells sorted from blood. These receptors came from a human donor in good health.

The chain links TRBV28 to TRBJ2-7, with D unresolved. V lost 2 bases to trimming and J lost 7 bases, with 12 bases between them. The CDR3 has 13 residues. The V gene's germline CDR1 is MDHEN and CDR2 SYDVKM. The CDR3 protein is CASSLSSRVEQYF. Written as DNA, the CDR3 is TGTGCCAGCAGTTTAAGCAGTCGGGTGGAGCAGTACTTC.

This chain links TRBV11-2 with TRBJ2-7; possibly TRBD1 for D (6 bases). Germline assignment: CDR1 SGHAT and CDR2 FQNNGV. Trimming pared 3 bases from V and 5 bases from J, leaving 11 bases between. The CDR3 runs 13 residues. CDR3 sequence reads: CASSLVRGDEQYF. The CDR3 region has the DNA TGTGCCAGCAGCTTGGTCAGGGGCGACGAGCAGTACTTC. Full variable domain (outside the CDR3, taken from reference TRBV11-2 and TRBJ2-7): EAGVAQSPRYKIIEKRQSVAFWCNPISGHATLYWYQQILGQGPKLLIQFQNNGVVDDSQLPKDRFSAERLKGVDSTLKIQPAKLEDSAVYLCASSLVRGDEQYFGPGTRLTVT.

The V and J genes are TRBV5-6 and TRBJ2-3; unclear D gene. The CDR3 is 15 amino acids. V lost 3 bases to trimming and J lost 0 bases, with 11 bases between them. CDR1 is SGHDT, CDR2 YYEEEE, per germline. The CDR3 loop is CASSSEGFSTDTQYF. CDR3 in DNA: TGTGCCAGCAGCTCCGAAGGATTTAGCACAGATACGCAGTATTTT.

The table lists this clone with a few counts. In DNA, the CDR3 is TGTGCCAGCCTCTCCAGGATCTCGGAAGCTTTCTTT. Its protein is CASLSRISEAFF. The chain couples TRBV2 to TRBJ1-1; D is undetermined. This CDR3 spans 12 amino acids. V gave up 8 bases and J gave up 8 bases, with 15 bases separating them. CDR1 and CDR2 (germline): SNHLY, FYNNEI. Using reference TRBV2 and TRBJ1-1 for the parts outside the CDR3, the full variable domain is EPEVTQTPSHQVTQMGQEVILRCVPISNHLYFYWYRQILGQKVEFLVSFYNNEISEKSEIFDDQFSVERPDGSNFTLKIRSTKLEDSAMYFCASLSRISEAFFGQGTRLTVV.

The chain uses TRBV6-1 and TRBJ2-3; 9 bases match TRBD2. V trimming: 4 bases; J trimming: 3 bases; junction bases outside the gene matches: 5. The CDR3 contains 15 residues. The germline CDR1 and CDR2 sequences are MNHNS and SASEGT. In DNA form, the CDR3 reads TGTGCCAGCAGTGGGATGGCGGGGGGGACAGATACGCAGTATTTT. Its translation: CASSGMAGGTDTQYF.

This chain joins TRBV10-1 and TRBJ2-5, with TRBD2 identical over 8 bases. CDR3 length: 18 amino acids. V shed 3 bases and J 4 bases; nucleotides not matched to a gene: 16. The germline gives CDR1 WNHNN, CDR2 SYGVQD (reference sequence). CDR3 region: CASSELDISGAGGETQYF. CDR3 sequence (DNA): TGCGCCAGCAGTGAATTAGACATTAGCGGGGCTGGGGGAGAGACCCAGTACTTC.

Written as DNA, the CDR3 is TGTGCCAGCAACGGAATTAATGAAAAACTGTTTTTT. The encoded protein is CASNGINEKLFF. The chain combines TRBV25-1 with TRBJ1-4; D remains unclear. CDR3 length equals 12 residues. The germline V and J ends were trimmed by 7 bases and 4 bases, with 7 bases remaining between them. Germline CDR1 is MGHDK and CDR2 is SYGVNS.

The chain has TRBV7-5 and TRBJ2-7. TRBV7-5 represents a pseudogene. This CDR3 comprises 8 residues. CDR3 coding DNA: TGTGTCTGGTCCGAGCAGTACTTC. It specifies CVWSEQYF.

This clone was seen more than once but under ten times. The chain joins TRBV14 to TRBJ1-1, with a tentative D call TRBD1 (5 bases). Germline V gives CDR1 SGHDN, CDR2 FVKESK. Trimming shortened V by 1 base and J by 7 bases, and 7 bases separated the two germline ends. The CDR3 contains 12 residues. CDR3 loop: CASSQVTVEAFF. The DNA for the CDR3 is TGTGCCAGCAGCCAAGTGACAGTTGAAGCTTTCTTT.

The gene calls are TRBV29-1 and TRBJ2-1; 10 nucleotides line up with TRBD1. This CDR3 is 17 amino acids long. The trim removed 0 bases at V and 2 bases at J, leaving 7 bases unmatched. CDR1 is SQVTM and CDR2 is ANQGSEA in the germline V gene. The CDR3 region has the DNA TGCAGCGTTGAAGATCTCGGACAGGGGGGTCCCTACAATGAGCAGTTCTTC. Encoded protein: CSVEDLGQGGPYNEQFF.

The J gene is TRBJ2-1, the V gene TRBV7-9; D is possibly TRBD2 (7 bases). Per the germline V gene, CDR1 is SEHNR and CDR2 is FQNEAQ (reference sequence). Trimming left V 2 bases short and J 5 bases short, with 13 bases between. The CDR3 covers 15 residues. CDR3 loop: CASSLPGGINNEQFF. As DNA, the CDR3 is TGTGCCAGCAGCTTACCGGGGGGCATAAACAATGAGCAGTTCTTC. The entire variable domain, with the rest obtained from reference TRBV7-9 and TRBJ2-1, is as follows: DTGVSQNPRHKITKRGQNVTFRCDPISEHNRLYWYRQTLGQGPEFLTYFQNEAQLEKSRLLSDRFSAERPKGSFSTLEIQRTEQGDSAMYLCASSLPGGINNEQFFGPGTRLTVL.

This chain links TRBV10-3 with TRBJ1-4, with 10 bases that match TRBD1. Germline V gives CDR1 ENHRY, CDR2 SYGVKD. The CDR3 length is 17 residues. After removal of 3 bases from V and 5 bases from J, the junction contained 9 bases not matched to a gene. The CDR3 coding sequence is TGTGCCATCAGTGACCCGGGACAGGGGCCTCTGAATGAAAAACTGTTTTTT. Its protein is CAISDPGQGPLNEKLFF.

V and J are TRBV5-6 and TRBJ2-1; D may be TRBD2 (6 bases). Trimming stripped 3 bases from V and 6 bases from J, with 25 bases between. The CDR3 covers 18 residues. Germline lookup yields CDR1 SGHDT and CDR2 YYEEEE. CDR3 nucleotide sequence: TGTGCCAGCAGCTCCCTCGAAGCCGGCGGGGCCGGGATCAATGAGCAGTTCTTC. It codes for CASSSLEAGGAGINEQFF.

The chain couples TRBV5-6 to TRBJ2-3; D not certain. In germline, CDR1 is SGHDT, CDR2 YYEEEE. V lost 0 bases and J lost 3, with 5 bases in between. This CDR3 region has 13 residues. The CDR3 DNA is TGTGCCAGCAGCTTGGACAGTACAGATACGCAGTATTTT. Translation gives CASSLDSTDTQYF. Drawing the rest from reference TRBV5-6 and TRBJ2-3, the complete variable domain is DAGVTQSPTHLIKTRGQQVTLRCSPKSGHDTVSWYQQALGQGPQFIFQYYEEEERQRGNFPDRFSGHQFPNYSSELNVNALLLGDSALYLCASSLDSTDTQYFGPGTRLTVL.

The chain uses TRBV4-3 and TRBJ1-6; 9 bases line up with TRBD1. Germline V gene data show CDR1 as LGHNA and CDR2 as YSLEER. After removal of 0 bases from V and 7 bases from J, the junction contained 13 bases not matched to a gene. The length of the CDR3 is 19 residues. The CDR3 loop reads CASSQDPDATGGQNSPLHF. The CDR3 coding sequence is TGCGCCAGCAGCCAAGATCCCGACGCGACAGGGGGTCAAAATTCACCCCTCCACTTT.

Details on this clone: The junction departs from germline at one end; a sequencing error may be responsible. The sample holds other DNA sequences that translate to the same CDR3. The chain combines TRBV29-1 with TRBJ2-1; TRBD2 agrees at 11 bases. CDR3 size: 14 residues. CDR1 and CDR2 from the germline V gene are SQVTM and ANQGSEA. Here the CDR3 DNA reads TGCAGCGTTATCTTAGCGGGGGGGCATTATGAGCAATTCTTC. Protein sequence: CSVILAGGHYEQFF.

V gene TRBV7-2 combines with J gene TRBJ2-1; no firm D call. CDR3 length: 13 amino acids. Germline V gives CDR1 SGHTA, CDR2 FQGNSA. Trimming took 5 bases from V and 4 from J, leaving 9 bases between them. CDR3 sequence reads: CASSPPGYNEQFF. CDR3 nucleotide sequence: TGTGCCAGCAGCCCACCAGGTTACAATGAGCAGTTCTTC.

The chain is built from TRBV5-1 and TRBJ2-5, with D tentatively TRBD2 (6 bases). The length of the CDR3 is 14 residues. The ends were cut back, 4 bases at V and 4 bases at J, with 14 bases in the middle. Germline V gene lookup returns CDR1 SGHRS and CDR2 YFSETQ. For the CDR3, the DNA is TGCGCCAGCAGCCCCGACGGAGGGATAGAGACCCAGTACTTC. Residues: CASSPDGGIETQYF.

This sequence joins TRBV4-3 and TRBJ2-7; D is unresolved. V was pared by 1 base and J by 4 bases, with 11 bases between. This CDR3 comprises 14 residues. Germline V lookup: CDR1 LGHNA, CDR2 YSLEER. The CDR3: CASSQASRAYEQYF. Here the CDR3 DNA reads TGCGCCAGCAGCCAAGCCTCTAGGGCGTACGAGCAGTACTTC.

This chain links TRBV2 with TRBJ2-2; D is perhaps TRBD2 (6 bases). V shed 7 bases and J shed 8 bases, with 11 bases lying between them. The CDR3 sequence is 12 residues long. Germline V gene sequence: CDR1 SNHLY, CDR2 FYNNEI. Here the CDR3 DNA reads TGTGCCAGCAACCACGGACTAGGGGAGCTGTTTTTT. This encodes CASNHGLGELFF.

The rearrangement links TRBV6-5 to TRBJ1-3; the D gene is possibly TRBD1 (5 bases). With 2 bases removed from V and 2 bases from J, the gap between germline ends came to 10 bases. The CDR3 loop spans 15 amino acids. Germline CDR1 is MNHEY and CDR2 is SVGAGI. The CDR3 sequence: CASSYQTAPGNTIYF. DNA for the CDR3: TGTGCCAGCAGTTACCAGACAGCTCCTGGAAACACCATATATTTT.

V is TRBV11-3 and J is TRBJ2-2, with 13 bases identical to TRBD2. Germline V gene lookup returns CDR1 SGHNT and CDR2 YENEEA. The CDR3 is 16 amino acids. The trim removed 5 bases at V and 4 bases at J, leaving 4 bases unmatched. Written as DNA, the CDR3 is TGTGCCAGCAGCCCAGGACTAGCGGGGGCCACCGGGGAGCTGTTTTTT. Protein product: CASSPGLAGATGELFF.

This clone is a singleton in its sample. This sequence joins TRBV21-1 and TRBJ1-5; TRBD1, the D gene given by the table, was not confirmed from the DNA. TRBV21-1 is a recognized pseudogene. CDR3 length: 14 amino acids. Written as DNA, the CDR3 is TGTGCCAGCACCCAGTTTTATAGCAATCAGCCCCAGCATTTT. Translating it yields CASTQFYSNQPQHF.

This clone has a single count. The rearrangement uses TRBV21-1 and TRBJ2-1; the table gives TRBD1 as D, unverified against the DNA. TRBV21-1 is marked as a pseudogene. CDR3 length: 15 amino acids. Written as DNA, the CDR3 is TGTGCCAGCAGCAAAGGGGGGCCGCCCGGCAATGAGCAGTTCTTC. It is translated as CASSKGGPPGNEQFF.

The chain carries TRBV11-2 and TRBJ2-5; D may be TRBD2 (6 bases). The V end lost 5 bases, the J end lost 0 bases, and 16 bases lay between the germline ends. The germline CDR1 and CDR2 sequences are SGHAT and FQNNGV. The CDR3 extends over 16 amino acids. The CDR3 DNA is TGTGCCAGCAGCACCGGGACTTACCGGTACCAAGAGACCCAGTACTTC. As protein: CASSTGTYRYQETQYF. The variable domain in full, completed from reference TRBV11-2 and TRBJ2-5, reads EAGVAQSPRYKIIEKRQSVAFWCNPISGHATLYWYQQILGQGPKLLIQFQNNGVVDDSQLPKDRFSAERLKGVDSTLKIQPAKLEDSAVYLCASSTGTYRYQETQYFGPGTRLLVL.